The 27 T cell receptor beta chains listed next were all sequenced from one sample in a study of CD8+CD57+ T cells in acquired aplastic anemia. The template used for profiling TCR beta VDJ and CDR3 was genomic DNA. TCRdb ran MiXCR on the reads and lists one entry per CDR3 protein. This sample yields more than 250,000 distinct CDR3 sequences, of which 55% to 65% are seen a single time; less than 10% belongs to the top ten. Sequencing was done on a sample of sorted CD4+, CD8+, or CD8+CD57+ T cells (not recorded which) from PBMCs. Receptors were obtained from a human donor with severe aplastic anemia or a healthy control (not recorded which).

The chain joins TRBV28 to TRBJ1-1; maybe TRBD1 (5 bases). The CDR3 runs to 13 residues. Deletions cut 3 bases from V and 5 bases from J, with 10 bases between. From germline, CDR1 is MDHEN and CDR2 SYDVKM. The CDR3 loop reads CASSFVRDTEAFF. CDR3 DNA sequence: TGTGCCAGCAGTTTTGTCAGGGATACTGAAGCTTTCTTT.

This chain joins TRBV2 and TRBJ1-4, with TRBD1 as a possible D gene (5 bases). There are 15 residues in the CDR3. Germline CDR1 and CDR2: SNHLY and FYNNEI. The V end lost 1 base, the J end lost 3 bases, and 9 bases lay between the germline ends. The CDR3 sequence is CASSEVGTSNEKLFF. Written as DNA, the CDR3 is TGTGCCAGCAGTGAAGTTGGGACTTCTAATGAAAAACTGTTTTTT.

This clonotype was detected many times. The rearrangement uses TRBV19 and TRBJ1-5; D remains unclear. The CDR3 has 14 residues. Germline CDR1 reads LNHDA; CDR2 reads SQIVND (reference sequence). V was pared by 7 bases and J by 0 bases, with 10 bases between. This CDR3 is CASKSSLSNQPQHF. As DNA, the CDR3 is TGTGCCAGTAAATCGTCTCTTAGCAATCAGCCCCAGCATTTT.

This clonotype was seen more than once but under ten times. The CDR3 nucleotides read TGTGCCAGCTCACCGTGGGACAGAAACACTGAAGCTTTCTTT. This translates into CASSPWDRNTEAFF. This chain connects TRBV18 to TRBJ1-1, with 7 bases fitting TRBD1. This CDR3 is built from 14 residues. Germline-derived CDR1 and CDR2 are KGHSH and LQKENI. J gave up 2 bases and V 3 bases, and 3 bases lay outside the gene matches.

The V and J genes are TRBV7-2 and TRBJ2-1, with 12 bases that match TRBD2. Germline V gene data show CDR1 as SGHTA and CDR2 as FQGNSA. J gave up 12 bases and V 3 bases, and 12 bases lay outside the gene matches. The CDR3 has 16 amino acids. Here the CDR3 reads CASSFSSGGATDTQFF. As DNA, the CDR3 is TGTGCCAGCAGCTTCTCTAGCGGGGGGGCTACAGATACGCAGTTCTTC.

This clonotype was counted at least ten times. The chain joins TRBV6-5 to TRBJ1-2; TRBD1 aligns across 7 bases. CDR3 length equals 15 residues. V dropped 6 bases and J dropped 9; count of bases not matched to a gene: 16. CDR1 MNHEY and CDR2 SVGAGI come from the germline V gene. The CDR3 region is CASSYERTGFESYTF. The DNA for the CDR3 is TGTGCCAGCAGCTACGAACGGACAGGTTTCGAAAGCTACACCTTC.

This clonotype was recorded at least ten times. The chain has TRBV6-1 and TRBJ1-4, with D uncertain. Germline V gene lookup returns CDR1 MNHNS and CDR2 SASEGT. V shed 11 bases and J shed 0 bases, with 19 bases lying between them. The CDR3 runs 16 residues. In DNA, the CDR3 is TGTGCCGAGCCCGGGGTGGGCCTTGCAACTAATGAAAAACTGTTTTTT. It translates to CAEPGVGLATNEKLFF.

The rearrangement joins TRBV7-2 to TRBJ2-5; the D gene is possibly TRBD1 (5 bases). CDR3 length: 15 residues. The V end was cut by 1 base, the J end by 3 bases, with 12 bases between. CDR1 is SGHTA and CDR2 is FQGNSA in the germline V gene. DNA of the CDR3: TGTGCCAGCAGCTTAGGGGGCACCCCCAAAGAGACCCAGTACTTC. Protein sequence: CASSLGGTPKETQYF.

Ten or more counts support this clonotype. The rearrangement uses TRBV10-3 and TRBJ1-4, with D perhaps matching TRBD1 (5 bases). The CDR3 covers 13 residues. Germline V gene data show CDR1 as ENHRY and CDR2 as SYGVKD. Trimming took 4 bases from V and 4 from J, leaving 7 bases between them. The chain's CDR3 is CAISGDLNEKLFF. In nucleotides, the CDR3 is TGTGCCATCAGTGGGGACCTTAATGAAAAACTGTTTTTT.

This clonotype was counted many times. The chain is built from TRBV7-2 and TRBJ1-1, with TRBD1 identical over 9 bases. Germline values: CDR1 SGHTA, CDR2 FQGNSA. After removal of 4 bases from V and 4 bases from J, the junction contained 4 bases not matched to a gene. The CDR3 is 14 amino acids. The CDR3 nucleotides read TGTGCCAGCAGCTCTAAGGGACAGGGCACTGAAGCTTTCTTT. It codes for CASSSKGQGTEAFF. The entire variable domain, with the rest obtained from reference TRBV7-2 and TRBJ1-1, is as follows: GAGVSQSPSNKVTEKGKDVELRCDPISGHTALYWYRQSLGQGLEFLIYFQGNSAPDKSGLPSDRFSAERTGGSVSTLTIQRTQQEDSAVYLCASSSKGQGTEAFFGQGTRLTVV.

This clonotype was seen at least ten times. The chain combines TRBV7-7 with TRBJ2-5; no firm D call. Germline V gene sequence: CDR1 SSHAT, CDR2 FNYEAQ (reference sequence). The CDR3 runs to 11 residues. The CDR3 DNA reads as TGTTCCCGGCAAGTCGGCGAGACCCAGTACTTC. As protein: CSRQVGETQYF.

The rearrangement joins TRBV5-1 to TRBJ2-7; no clear D gene. Germline assignment: CDR1 SGHRS and CDR2 YFSETQ. This CDR3 is built from 13 residues. The V gene lost 4 bases and the J gene lost 5 bases, with 13 bases spanning the gap. CDR3 amino acids: CASSNRAYDEQYF. The CDR3 DNA is TGCGCCAGCAGCAACCGGGCCTACGACGAGCAGTACTTC.

This clonotype occurred many times. The CDR3 sequence: CASSRVRGGRGDTQYF. The CDR3 bases are TGTGCCAGCAGTCGAGTCCGGGGGGGCCGGGGAGATACGCAGTATTTT. The rearrangement joins TRBV7-2 to TRBJ2-3; 8 bases agree with TRBD2. V lost 6 bases, J lost 5 bases, and 13 bases stayed unmatched. The CDR3 has 16 amino acids. CDR1 SGHTA and CDR2 FQGNSA come from the germline V gene.

In its sample, this clonotype was seen many times. The V gene is TRBV5-1, the J gene TRBJ2-5; 7 bases are a match to TRBD1. Trimming at V came to 3 bases and at J to 3 bases, leaving 5 bases not matched to a gene. This CDR3 has 14 amino acids. The germline V gene has CDR1 SGHRS and CDR2 YFSETQ. The CDR3 spells CASSWGQLEETQYF. In nucleotides, the CDR3 is TGCGCCAGCAGCTGGGGACAGCTTGAAGAGACCCAGTACTTC.

The rearrangement uses TRBV7-9 and TRBJ2-5; the match to TRBD1 covers 7 bases. With V trimmed by 5 bases and J by 5 bases, 11 bases remained unmatched. The germline CDR1 and CDR2 sequences are SEHNR and FQNEAQ (reference sequence). CDR3 length: 15 amino acids. CDR3 sequence: CASSPRDSLRETQYF. As DNA, the CDR3 is TGTGCCAGCAGCCCCCGGGACAGCTTGAGGGAGACCCAGTACTTC.

This clonotype has ten or more counts. The V call is TRBV20-1, the J call TRBJ1-1; tentatively, D is TRBD1 (5 bases). The CDR3 contains 16 residues. Germline loops: CDR1 DFQATT, CDR2 SNEGSKA (reference sequence). Trimming pared 0 bases from V and 4 bases from J, leaving 18 bases between. The CDR3 sequence is CSARDGRRWGGTEAFF. The CDR3 coding sequence is TGCAGTGCTAGAGATGGGAGGAGGTGGGGGGGCACTGAAGCTTTCTTT.

This chain connects TRBV7-9 to TRBJ2-6, with D hard to call. The V and J ends lost 3 bases and 4 bases respectively, with 10 bases between them. This CDR3 contains 15 residues. Germline V CDR1 and CDR2: SEHNR, FQNEAQ (reference sequence). The CDR3 spells CASSFKPTGANVLTF. CDR3 in DNA: TGTGCCAGCAGCTTCAAGCCGACGGGGGCCAACGTCCTGACTTTC.

The chain carries TRBV19 and TRBJ1-1; 10 positions agree with TRBD1. The CDR3 has 16 amino acids. The junction had 6 bases not matched to a gene; V was cut back by 5 bases and J by 0 bases. Per the germline V gene, CDR1 is LNHDA and CDR2 is SQIVND (reference sequence). CDR3 DNA sequence: TGTGCCAGTAGTCCCCTGGACAGGGGGGTGAACACTGAAGCTTTCTTT. This sequence encodes CASSPLDRGVNTEAFF.

Many counts were recorded for this clonotype. The J gene is TRBJ1-3, the V gene TRBV2; D is perhaps TRBD1 (5 bases). From germline, CDR1 is SNHLY and CDR2 FYNNEI. This CDR3 is built from 14 residues. The ends were cut back, 5 bases at V and 8 bases at J, with 16 bases in the middle. In DNA, the CDR3 is TGTGCCAGCAGTCGGACGGGCTTAGGGGACACCATATATTTT. This encodes CASSRTGLGDTIYF.

This clonotype was seen a handful of times. V and J are TRBV15 and TRBJ1-2, with 12 positions matching TRBD1. Germline V CDR1 and CDR2: LNHNV, YYDKDF (reference sequence). The CDR3 is made up of 15 amino acids. With V trimmed by 4 bases and J by 4 bases, 4 bases remained unmatched. The CDR3: CATSKGTGGPYGYTF. As DNA, the CDR3 is TGTGCCACCAGCAAGGGGACAGGGGGCCCCTATGGCTACACCTTC. The whole variable domain, remainder taken from reference TRBV15 and TRBJ1-2, is DAMVIQNPRYQVTQFGKPVTLSCSQTLNHNVMYWYQQKSSQAPKLLFHYYDKDFNNEADTPDNFQSRRPNTSFCFLDIRSPGLGDTAMYLCATSKGTGGPYGYTFGSGTRLTVV.

This clonotype came up many times. The chain recombines TRBV5-1 with TRBJ2-5, with a weak D call TRBD2 (6 bases). Germline CDR1 is SGHRS and CDR2 is YFSETQ. With 3 bases removed from V and 3 bases from J, the gap between germline ends came to 18 bases. The length of the CDR3 is 16 residues. Written as DNA, the CDR3 is TGCGCCAGCAGCTGGGGCCGGAGTGGAGGGGAAGAGACCCAGTACTTC. This gives the protein CASSWGRSGGEETQYF.

This rearrangement joins TRBV20-1 to TRBJ2-7; TRBD1 aligns across 8 bases. V gave up 4 bases and J gave up 4 bases; unmatched junction bases: 3. CDR1 is DFQATT, CDR2 SNEGSKA, per germline (reference sequence). This CDR3 comprises 12 residues. The CDR3 DNA follows: TGCAGTGCTACAGGGGGCTTGTACGAGCAGTACTTC. Amino acids: CSATGGLYEQYF.

This clonotype was seen just once. The chain carries TRBV9 and TRBJ2-5, with 9 bases lining up with TRBD1. J lost 7 bases, V lost 6 bases, and 13 bases had no gene match. The CDR3 contains 15 residues. Per germline, CDR1 SGDLS and CDR2 YYNGEE. The CDR3 nucleotides are TGTGCCAGCAACGGAAGGGACAGGGAAAGTGGGACCCAGTACTTC. Its translation: CASNGRDRESGTQYF.

This clonotype was seen repeatedly, ten times or more. The chain is built from TRBV12-5 and TRBJ2-7, with 7 bases matching TRBD1. The V gene's germline CDR1 is LGHNT and CDR2 FRNRAP. This CDR3 contains 14 residues. After removal of 6 bases from V and 3 bases from J, the junction contained 8 bases not matched to a gene. The CDR3 loop is CASGSRGSLYEQYF. The CDR3 DNA reads as TGTGCTAGTGGCTCCAGGGGGTCCCTCTACGAGCAGTACTTC.

The chain links TRBV9 to TRBJ2-1; 10 bases map to TRBD1. Trimming cost V 2 bases and J 3 bases; bases outside gene matches: 2. CDR3 length: 15 residues. The germline V gene has CDR1 SGDLS and CDR2 YYNGEE. CDR3 nucleotides: TGTGCCAGCAGCGTGAGGACAGGGGGCTACAATGAGCAGTTCTTC. Its protein product is CASSVRTGGYNEQFF. The complete variable domain, with remaining parts taken from reference TRBV9 and TRBJ2-1, reads DSGVTQTPKHLITATGQRVTLRCSPRSGDLSVYWYQQSLDQGLQFLIQYYNGEERAKGNILERFSAQQFPDLHSELNLSSLELGDSALYFCASSVRTGGYNEQFFGPGTRLTVL.

This clonotype has a single count. The chain carries TRBV19 and TRBJ1-2; 8 nucleotides align to TRBD1. The J segment lost 5 bases and the V segment lost 4 bases, leaving 12 bases of the junction unmatched. From germline, CDR1 is LNHDA and CDR2 SQIVND (reference sequence). This CDR3 is 16 amino acids long. The CDR3: CASSTQPWDRFYGYTF. CDR3 nucleotide sequence: TGTGCCAGTAGTACTCAGCCCTGGGACAGGTTTTATGGCTACACCTTC.

This clonotype showed up many times. A junction end diverges from the germline sequence, so it may reflect a read error. The chain carries TRBV7-9 and TRBJ1-2; a weak D match, TRBD1 (5 bases). This CDR3 has 17 residues. The germline CDR1 and CDR2 sequences are SEHNR and FQNEAQ (reference sequence). The CDR3 DNA reads TGCGCCAGCAGCTTAGATGCACTGGGGGAGGTTAGCTATGGCTACACCTTC. Translating it yields CASSLDALGEVSYGYTF.